The 14 T cell receptor beta chains given below trace back to one sample, sequenced in a study of shared clonotypes between healthy human individuals. Cells designated naive CD8 were CD45RO-negative and were positively selected for CCR7, with terminally differentiated effector memory CD45RA+ cells excluded. Produced via immunoSEQ multiplex PCR; TCRdb's table is partial and in-frame only. The sample consists of about 2.2 million clones, just over 90% of them appearing once. What was sequenced was naive CD8+ T cells from PBMCs. Receptors originate from a man aged 18 to 30 in good health. Some clones in this sample may be carry-over from other donors' samples.

This chain connects TRBV27 to TRBJ1-3, with D hard to call. The CDR3 runs to 15 residues. V was shortened by 0 bases and J by 3 bases, with 9 bases between the two germline ends. CDR1 MNHEY and CDR2 SMNVEV come from the germline V gene (reference sequence). The CDR3: CASSLSARNGNTIYF. CDR3 in DNA: TGTGCCAGCAGTTTATCGGCCAGGAATGGAAACACCATATATTTT.

The DNA for the CDR3 is TGTGCCAGCAGCTTAGTAAGGGGAGGGGGAGATTTTAAGTATGGCTACACCTTC. Encoded protein: CASSLVRGGGDFKYGYTF. The gene calls are TRBV11-2 and TRBJ1-2, with D possibly TRBD1 on 6 matching bases. V gave up 1 base and J gave up 5 bases, with 23 bases separating them. CDR1 and CDR2 (germline): SGHAT, FQNNGV. There are 18 residues in the CDR3. Full variable domain (remainder filled in from reference TRBV11-2 and TRBJ1-2): EAGVAQSPRYKIIEKRQSVAFWCNPISGHATLYWYQQILGQGPKLLIQFQNNGVVDDSQLPKDRFSAERLKGVDSTLKIQPAKLEDSAVYLCASSLVRGGGDFKYGYTFGSGTRLTVV.

The rearrangement uses TRBV9 and TRBJ2-1; D possibly corresponds to TRBD2 (5 bases). The CDR3 totals 16 residues. Between the trimmed V and J ends, which lost 2 bases and 9 bases, there was a span of 21 bases. The germline CDR1 and CDR2 sequences are SGDLS and YYNGEE. CDR3 residues: CASSVLWGDGIVEQFF. The CDR3 DNA reads as TGTGCCAGCAGCGTCCTTTGGGGAGATGGAATAGTTGAGCAGTTCTTC.

With regard to this clone: This specimen includes other DNA sequences encoding the same CDR3. The chain uses TRBV29-1 and TRBJ2-1; TRBD1 matches at 7 bases. This CDR3 spans 14 amino acids. Germline values: CDR1 SQVTM, CDR2 ANQGSEA. The junction had 2 bases not matched to a gene; V was cut back by 3 bases and J by 0 bases. For the CDR3, the DNA is TGCAGCGTTGAGGACAGGAGCTCCTACAATGAGCAGTTCTTC. Translation: CSVEDRSSYNEQFF.

V usage is TRBV5-1 and J usage is TRBJ2-7; D gene ambiguous. Trimming shortened V by 4 bases and J by 7 bases, and 15 bases separated the two germline ends. The CDR3 loop spans 13 amino acids. Germline V gives CDR1 SGHRS, CDR2 YFSETQ. CDR3 DNA sequence: TGCGCCAGCAGCCCCCGACCAGGTTGGGAGCAGTACTTC. This codes for CASSPRPGWEQYF.

V usage is TRBV6-1 and J usage is TRBJ2-7, with unresolved D. Trimming left V 4 bases short and J 4 bases short, with 14 bases between. The CDR3 totals 14 residues. Germline CDR1 and CDR2: MNHNS and SASEGT. The CDR3: CASSVQTVWYEQYF. The CDR3 coding sequence is TGTGCCAGCAGTGTACAGACGGTCTGGTACGAGCAGTACTTC.

This chain uses TRBV6-6 with TRBJ1-1; D is uncertain. V was pared by 0 bases and J by 14 bases, with 16 bases between. The CDR3 consists of 13 residues. Germline V lookup: CDR1 MNHNY, CDR2 SVGAGI (reference sequence). This CDR3 reads CASSYSLWSSGFF. The CDR3 region has the DNA TGTGCCAGCAGTTACTCGCTCTGGTCGTCAGGATTCTTT.

The rearrangement joins TRBV5-1 to TRBJ2-2; 11 nucleotides agree with TRBD2. Trimming removed 0 bases from V and 7 bases from J; junction bases left unmatched: 8. Germline values: CDR1 SGHRS, CDR2 YFSETQ. CDR3 length: 17 amino acids. This CDR3 reads CASSLVALAGVVGELFF. In nucleotides, the CDR3 is TGCGCCAGCAGCTTGGTGGCACTAGCGGGAGTGGTCGGGGAGCTGTTTTTT.

Details on this clone: Additional DNA sequences in this sample encode the identical CDR3. V is TRBV28 and J is TRBJ1-1; D gene ambiguous. This CDR3 has 13 amino acids. V shed 3 bases and J shed 1 base, with 6 bases lying between them. The germline gives CDR1 MDHEN, CDR2 SYDVKM. CDR3 sequence reads: CASSLLENTEAFF. The CDR3, as DNA: TGTGCCAGCAGTTTGTTGGAGAACACTGAAGCTTTCTTT. Full variable domain (missing parts from reference TRBV28 and TRBJ1-1): DVKVTQSSRYLVKRTGEKVFLECVQDMDHENMFWYRQDPGLGLRLIYFSYDVKMKEKGDIPEGYSVSREKKERFSLILESASTNQTSMYLCASSLLENTEAFFGQGTRLTVV.

The gene calls are TRBV28 and TRBJ1-4; possibly TRBD1 for D (6 bases). V was shortened by 4 bases and J by 11 bases, with 11 bases between the two germline ends. Germline V lookup: CDR1 MDHEN, CDR2 SYDVKM. The CDR3 contains 12 residues. The CDR3, as DNA: TGTGCCAGCAGTTCCGGACAGTGGAAACTGTTTTTT. Amino acid sequence: CASSSGQWKLFF.

The genes are TRBV2 and TRBJ2-7, with a weak D call TRBD1 (6 bases). The V end lost 4 bases, the J end lost 5 bases, and 18 bases lay between the germline ends. Germline values: CDR1 SNHLY, CDR2 FYNNEI. This CDR3 is 15 amino acids long. For the CDR3, the DNA is TGTGCCAGCAGTGTAGGGGCAGGGGCTTTGCACGAGCAGTACTTC. It specifies CASSVGAGALHEQYF.

The gene calls are TRBV7-5 and TRBJ1-4; the D call TRBD1 from the table was never checked on the DNA. TRBV7-5 is a documented pseudogene. The length of the CDR3 is 18 residues. This CDR3 is CVRSLKDRSVATNEKLFF. CDR3 DNA: TGTGTCAGAAGCCTAAAGGACAGATCAGTTGCAACTAATGAAAAACTGTTTTTT.

The chain has TRBV18 and TRBJ1-5; D uncertain. V lost 6 bases and J lost 7, with 19 bases in between. CDR3 size: 15 residues. Germline V CDR1 and CDR2: KGHSH, LQKENI. DNA for the CDR3: TGTGCCAGCTCCGCAATCGAGAATCTAGGGCAGCCCCAGCATTTT. Translating gives CASSAIENLGQPQHF.

This sequence joins TRBV5-6 and TRBJ2-7; TRBD2 matches at 7 bases. J was trimmed by 2 bases and V by 2 bases; bases with no gene match: 7. The CDR3 spans 15 residues. Germline V CDR1 and CDR2: SGHDT, YYEEEE. The CDR3 here is CASSFPGLPTYEQYF. The CDR3 coding sequence is TGTGCCAGCAGCTTTCCGGGACTACCGACCTACGAGCAGTACTTC. Complete variable domain (other parts from reference TRBV5-6 and TRBJ2-7): DAGVTQSPTHLIKTRGQQVTLRCSPKSGHDTVSWYQQALGQGPQFIFQYYEEEERQRGNFPDRFSGHQFPNYSSELNVNALLLGDSALYLCASSFPGLPTYEQYFGPGTRLTVT.